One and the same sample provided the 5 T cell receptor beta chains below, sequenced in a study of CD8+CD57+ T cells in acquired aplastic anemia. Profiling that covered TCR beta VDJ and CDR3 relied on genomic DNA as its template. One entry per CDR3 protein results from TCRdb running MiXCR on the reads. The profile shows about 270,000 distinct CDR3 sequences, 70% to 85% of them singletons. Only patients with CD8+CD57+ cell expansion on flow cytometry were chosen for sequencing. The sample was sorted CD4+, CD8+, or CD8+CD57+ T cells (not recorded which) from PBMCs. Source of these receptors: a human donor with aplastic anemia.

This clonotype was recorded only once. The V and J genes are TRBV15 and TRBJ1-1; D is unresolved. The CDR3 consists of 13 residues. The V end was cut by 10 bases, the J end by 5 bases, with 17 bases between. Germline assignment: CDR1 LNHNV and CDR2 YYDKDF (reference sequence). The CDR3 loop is CASSDGVYTEAFF. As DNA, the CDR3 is TGTGCCAGCAGTGACGGGGTTTATACTGAAGCTTTCTTT.

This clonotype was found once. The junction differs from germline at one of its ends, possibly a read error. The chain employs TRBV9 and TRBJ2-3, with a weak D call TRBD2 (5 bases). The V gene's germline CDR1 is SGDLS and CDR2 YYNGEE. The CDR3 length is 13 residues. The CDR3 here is CASGDAGNNTYFF. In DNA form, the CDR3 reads TGTGCCAGCGGAGACGCGGGCAACAATACGTACTTCTTT.

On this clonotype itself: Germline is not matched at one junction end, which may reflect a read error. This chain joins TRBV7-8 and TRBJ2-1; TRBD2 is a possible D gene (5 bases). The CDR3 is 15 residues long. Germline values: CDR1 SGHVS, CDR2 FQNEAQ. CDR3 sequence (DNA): TGTGCCAGTAGCTTAGCGAGCGGAGCCGATACGCAGCATTTCTTC. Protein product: CASSLASGADTQHFF.

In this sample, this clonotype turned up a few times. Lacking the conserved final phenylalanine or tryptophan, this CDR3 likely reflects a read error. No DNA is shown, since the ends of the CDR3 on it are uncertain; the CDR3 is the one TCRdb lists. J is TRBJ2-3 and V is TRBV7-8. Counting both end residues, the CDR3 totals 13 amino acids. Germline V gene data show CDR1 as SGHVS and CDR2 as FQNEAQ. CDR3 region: CASGLAGGPDPQY.

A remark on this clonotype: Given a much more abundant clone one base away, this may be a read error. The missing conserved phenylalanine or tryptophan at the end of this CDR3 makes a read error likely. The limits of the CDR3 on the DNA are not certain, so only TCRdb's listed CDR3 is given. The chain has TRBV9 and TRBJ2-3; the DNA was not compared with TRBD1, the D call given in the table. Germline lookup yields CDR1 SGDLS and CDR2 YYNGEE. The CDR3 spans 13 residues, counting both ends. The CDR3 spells CASRDGGQSTDTL.